These 17 T cell receptor beta chains were all obtained from the same sample, sequenced in a study of early stage breast cancer tumors. Using immunoSEQ multiplex PCR, the repertoire was profiled, and TCRdb retains in-frame clones only, with some absent. Here the sample spans tens of thousands of clones, under 95% being singletons. Material: blood. The receptors stem from a person in their 70s with breast cancer.

This rearrangement joins TRBV5-6 to TRBJ1-6; D unclear. This CDR3 spans 14 amino acids. V shed 1 base and J shed 4 bases, with 6 bases lying between them. CDR1 is SGHDT, CDR2 YYEEEE, per germline. The CDR3 loop is CASSLTQYNSPLHF. The CDR3 DNA reads TGTGCCAGCAGCTTGACTCAATATAATTCACCCCTCCACTTT.

The J gene is TRBJ2-5, the V gene TRBV19, with D possibly TRBD1 on 6 matching bases. CDR3 size: 14 residues. CDR1 is LNHDA, CDR2 SQIVND, per germline (reference sequence). V was clipped by 5 bases and J by 2 bases, with 12 bases between them. The CDR3 sequence: CASSPGQQQETQYF. The DNA for the CDR3 is TGTGCCAGTAGTCCCGGACAGCAACAAGAGACCCAGTACTTC.

The chain links TRBV30 to TRBJ2-1; 7 bases agree with TRBD2. The CDR3 length is 18 residues. V was clipped by 1 base and J by 5 bases; unmatched bases: 17. CDR1 and CDR2 from the germline V gene are GTSNPN and SVGIG (reference sequence). In DNA, the CDR3 is TGTGCCTGGAGTGCGCTCATCGGGTGGGTAGCGGGTGACAATGAGCAGTTCTTC. This sequence encodes CAWSALIGWVAGDNEQFF.

The chain uses TRBV7-9 and TRBJ1-2; no firm D call. In germline, CDR1 is SEHNR, CDR2 FQNEAQ (reference sequence). V lost 5 bases, J lost 4 bases, and 8 bases lay in between. CDR3 length: 12 residues. CDR3 nucleotide sequence: TGTGCCAGCAGCCAGGACTTCTATGGCTACACCTTC. Amino acid sequence: CASSQDFYGYTF.

J is TRBJ1-6 and V is TRBV5-1; D may be TRBD1 (6 bases). Trimming cost V 4 bases and J 9 bases, with 17 bases left between them. CDR1 SGHRS and CDR2 YFSETQ come from the germline V gene. The CDR3 extends over 15 amino acids. CDR3 in amino acids: CASSAIAGESSPLHF. The CDR3 bases are TGCGCCAGCAGCGCAATCGCAGGGGAATCTTCACCCCTCCACTTT.

Written as DNA, the CDR3 is TGTGCCAGTAAGACCACTAGCGGGAGAAACGAGCAGTACTTC. Translated: CASKTTSGRNEQYF. V gene TRBV19 combines with J gene TRBJ2-7; TRBD2 aligns across 11 bases. The CDR3 runs to 14 residues. The germline gives CDR1 LNHDA, CDR2 SQIVND (reference sequence). J lost 5 bases, V lost 7 bases, and 7 bases had no gene match.

This chain joins TRBV4-2 and TRBJ1-4, with D unclear. The CDR3 loop spans 15 amino acids. V dropped 6 bases and J dropped 8 bases, with 19 bases sitting between them. The germline V gene has CDR1 LGHNA and CDR2 YNFKEQ. The CDR3 sequence is CASRPTLLGGEKLFF. The CDR3 DNA reads as TGTGCCAGCAGGCCGACTTTATTGGGCGGGGAAAAACTGTTTTTT.

The rearrangement links TRBV4-3 to TRBJ2-2; unclear D gene. The CDR3 extends over 16 amino acids. Trimming pared 1 base from V and 5 bases from J, leaving 14 bases between. Germline loops: CDR1 LGHNA, CDR2 YSLEER. DNA for the CDR3: TGCGCCAGCAGCCAAGTTTCTGGCTTAGCAACCGGGGAGCTGTTTTTT. It yields the protein CASSQVSGLATGELFF.

V is TRBV6-5 and J is TRBJ2-3, with D maybe TRBD2 (5 bases). The V gene's germline CDR1 is MNHEY and CDR2 SVGAGI. The CDR3 is 14 amino acids. V lost 5 bases to trimming and J lost 5 bases, with 14 bases between them. The CDR3 loop is CASSRLSEVDTQYF. Here the CDR3 DNA reads TGTGCCAGCAGTCGCTTATCGGAGGTAGATACGCAGTATTTT.

The chain has TRBV6-5 and TRBJ2-2; D is possibly TRBD2 (6 bases). The V end was cut by 6 bases, the J end by 0 bases, with 11 bases between. Germline V gene data show CDR1 as MNHEY and CDR2 as SVGAGI. This CDR3 has 15 residues. The CDR3 sequence is CASSSLASNTGELFF. The DNA of the CDR3 is TGTGCCAGCAGCTCACTAGCTTCGAACACCGGGGAGCTGTTTTTT.

This clone was detected a few times. The rearrangement links TRBV5-1 to TRBJ2-3; 12 bases align to TRBD1. CDR1 SGHRS and CDR2 YFSETQ come from the germline V gene. V was pared by 4 bases and J by 3 bases, with 6 bases of the junction left unmatched. The CDR3 loop spans 16 amino acids. DNA for the CDR3: TGCGCCAGCAGCCTGGCGGGACAGGGGGCAACAGATACGCAGTATTTT. Translation gives CASSLAGQGATDTQYF.

This clone was detected only once. The rearrangement joins TRBV28 to TRBJ1-5, with D possibly TRBD1 on 6 matching bases. The CDR3 length is 12 residues. Germline assignment: CDR1 MDHEN and CDR2 SYDVKM. V was shortened by 3 bases and J by 9 bases, with 9 bases between the two germline ends. The CDR3 nucleotides are TGTGCCAGCAGTTTGGGGGGGCGGCCCCAGCATTTT. It yields the protein CASSLGGRPQHF.

V is TRBV28 and J is TRBJ2-5, with D possibly matching TRBD1 (5 bases). The CDR3 loop spans 13 amino acids. Germline V gives CDR1 MDHEN, CDR2 SYDVKM. V was pared by 1 base and J by 8 bases, with 11 bases between. Written as DNA, the CDR3 is TGTGCCAGCAGTTTATCAGGGTCGGGTACCCAGTACTTC. This codes for CASSLSGSGTQYF.

V is TRBV30 and J is TRBJ2-7; D is uncertain. CDR1 is GTSNPN and CDR2 is SVGIG in the germline V gene (reference sequence). The CDR3 totals 13 residues. With 0 bases removed from V and 2 bases from J, the gap between germline ends came to 8 bases. In nucleotides, the CDR3 is TGTGCCTGGAGTGTTACGGTCCCCTACGAGCAGTACTTC. Protein: CAWSVTVPYEQYF.

The genes are TRBV7-2 and TRBJ2-5; weak D call: TRBD2 (5 bases). Germline CDR1 and CDR2: SGHTA and FQGNSA. The CDR3 contains 17 residues. The ends were cut back, 1 base at V and 2 bases at J, with 17 bases in the middle. The CDR3 is CASSLGYGPEVQETQYF. As DNA, the CDR3 is TGTGCCAGCAGCTTAGGATACGGCCCGGAGGTTCAAGAGACCCAGTACTTC.

The chain has TRBV11-2 and TRBJ2-7; TRBD2 matches 10 bases. The CDR3 runs to 18 residues. With V trimmed by 5 bases and J by 0 bases, 13 bases remained unmatched. Germline V gene data show CDR1 as SGHAT and CDR2 as FQNNGV. CDR3 region: CASSPAPTSSGSSYEQYF. Here the CDR3 DNA reads TGTGCCAGCAGCCCAGCCCCCACGTCTAGCGGGAGCTCCTACGAGCAGTACTTC.

This chain links TRBV5-1 with TRBJ2-2; TRBD2 aligns across 8 bases. This CDR3 is 17 amino acids long. Germline V gene data show CDR1 as SGHRS and CDR2 as YFSETQ. The ends lost 4 bases at V and 0 bases at J; junction bases unmatched: 8. The CDR3, as DNA: TGCGCCAGCAGCAGGGCCTGGACTAGCCCGAACACCGGGGAGCTGTTTTTT. As protein: CASSRAWTSPNTGELFF.